This section outlines one T cell receptor (beta chain) sequence together with its context. No antigen is known for it. No much larger clonotype is one base removed from it; base qualities were not supplied. The data derive from a study of blood T cell repertoires in COVID-19 (dated by TCRdb to the early 2020s). For the wider study: Samples covering the acute and convalescent phases of COVID-19 were provided by collaborators in the United States, Italy and Spain. The material from the prospective study consisted of cDNA or gDNA derived from T cells, B-cell-depleted T cells, or PBMCs. Deeply sampled blood TCRbeta repertoires from subjects exposed to, actively infected with, or recovered from COVID-19 were included in the dataset. The repertoires were released in a freely available public database intended as a resource for research on the immune response to SARS-CoV-2. The samples were drawn from the first 160 participants of the ongoing ImmuneRACE study and from over a thousand subjects provided by 6 global collaborators. Nearly every sample came with metadata listing a de-identified subject ID, COVID-19 status, age in years and sex. Where available, HLA class I and class II types were taken from metadata supplied by the sample provider and were not determined by assay-based typing. Summary of the overall study and its limitations: Clinical and demographic metadata were provided uncurated, with the amount varying by source and participant.

Each collaborating institution followed its own protocols to collect whole blood in K2EDTA tubes. For TCRbeta analysis, collaborators shipped samples as frozen whole blood, isolated PBMCs, or DNA extracted from either of those sample types. The germline V gene (reference sequence) provides CDR1 GTSNPN and CDR2 SVGIG. Trimming removed 5 bases from V and 10 bases from J, leaving 11 bases between the germline ends. From the cysteine up to the phenylalanine, the CDR3 has a length of 10 residues. The sequence is cut down to CDR3 DNA, 30 bases in frame from base 1. The immunoSEQ Assay, a bias-controlled multiplex PCR, was used to amplify TCRbeta CDR3 regions from genomic DNA. Per the source publication's procedure: The number of nucleated cells in each sample was estimated by amplification of reference gene primers within the assay. To quantify the absolute abundance of each unique TCRbeta CDR3 rearrangement, sequence reads were collapsed and filtered. For each sample, productive Simpson clonality was calculated as the square root of Simpson's diversity index across productive rearrangements. Sourced from immuneACCESS, this table was stored by TCRdb with only in-frame sequences that have V and J called. A share of the clones is absent; for the studies checked, an unresolved V gene accounts for under half, and the remainder has no known explanation. V and J calls and clone size follow that table, whereas D and trimming were derived from the DNA. Across this sample there are 60,000 to 70,000 clones, with 85% seen only once. The top ten clonotypes cover 2.5% to 3.5% of the sample.

The sequence is built from TRBV30 and TRBJ1-1; no D segment can be confidently identified. The TCR originated in an elderly man with acute or convalescent COVID-19. Sequencing was carried out using peripheral blood. The CDR3 is CAWGRGTAFF. The DNA reads as follows: TGTGCCTGGGGTCGAGGTACAGCTTTCTTT.